These 22 T cell receptor beta chains originate from one sample sequenced in a study of long-term antiretroviral therapy in people with HIV. Sequencing used immunoSEQ v3.0 at survey level. Data came from immunoSEQ multiplex PCR; TCRdb stores just in-frame clones and leaves some out. The table includes about 28,000 clones, approximately 83% detected once. The sequencing used unsorted PBMCs, collected 2.7 to 2.9 years after starting antiretroviral therapy. These TCRs come from a man between 25 and 39 years old with HIV.

V is TRBV6-4 and J is TRBJ1-2; D ambiguous. The CDR3 is made up of 13 amino acids. Per the germline V gene, CDR1 is MRHNA and CDR2 is SNTAGT. V gave up 0 bases and J gave up 4 bases, with 6 bases separating them. The CDR3 DNA reads as TGTGCCAGCAGTGACTCGGGTGGCTATGGCTACACCTTC. As protein: CASSDSGGYGYTF.

This clone was observed a handful of times. V usage is TRBV19 and J usage is TRBJ2-2; D is possibly TRBD2 (5 bases). This CDR3 has 15 residues. Germline values: CDR1 LNHDA, CDR2 SQIVND (reference sequence). The V end was cut by 3 bases, the J end by 4 bases, with 12 bases between. The CDR3: CASSMIGSGTGELFF. CDR3 in DNA: TGTGCCAGTAGTATGATAGGGAGTGGCACCGGGGAGCTGTTTTTT. The full variable domain, completed using reference TRBV19 and TRBJ2-2, is DGGITQSPKYLFRKEGQNVTLSCEQNLNHDAMYWYRQDPGQGLRLIYYSQIVNDFQKGDIAEGYSVSREKKESFPLTVTSAQKNPTAFYLCASSMIGSGTGELFFGEGSRLTVL.

The chain links TRBV29-1 to TRBJ1-5; maybe TRBD1 (6 bases). CDR1 and CDR2 from the germline V gene are SQVTM and ANQGSEA. V gave up 4 bases and J gave up 4 bases, with 11 bases separating them. The length of the CDR3 is 13 residues. This CDR3 reads CSVAQGLNQPQHF. The DNA of the CDR3 is TGCAGCGTTGCTCAGGGGCTGAATCAGCCCCAGCATTTT.

The chain carries TRBV6-1 and TRBJ1-1, with D perhaps matching TRBD1 (5 bases). The CDR3 is made up of 14 amino acids. The V end lost 3 bases, the J end lost 3 bases, and 11 bases lay between the germline ends. The germline CDR1 and CDR2 sequences are MNHNS and SASEGT. DNA of the CDR3: TGTGCCAGCAGTGAGTCAGGGAGGGACACTGAAGCTTTCTTT. This sequence encodes CASSESGRDTEAFF.

This clone has just one count. The chain joins TRBV25-1 to TRBJ2-3; D is possibly TRBD2 (6 bases). This CDR3 is built from 13 residues. Trimming removed 7 bases from V and 2 bases from J, with 10 bases in between. Germline V gene lookup returns CDR1 MGHDK and CDR2 SYGVNS. The CDR3 sequence: CASTPGVTDTQYF. The CDR3 region has the DNA TGTGCCAGCACTCCGGGAGTCACAGATACGCAGTATTTT.

This clone was seen only a few times. The rearrangement links TRBV6-5 to TRBJ1-3; D remains unclear. V lost 5 bases, J lost 7 bases, and 15 bases lay in between. In germline, CDR1 is MNHEY, CDR2 SVGAGI. The CDR3 consists of 14 residues. Written as DNA, the CDR3 is TGTGCCAGCAGTCCGGTAGGCCTTGGGAACACCATATATTTT. Its protein product is CASSPVGLGNTIYF.

In this sample, this clone turned up once. As DNA, the CDR3 is TGTGCCAGCAGCTTAGCGCCTAGCGGGTTTCAAGTAGATACGCAGTATTTT. Amino acids: CASSLAPSGFQVDTQYF. The genes are TRBV7-9 and TRBJ2-3, with 8 bases matching TRBD2. J lost 5 bases, V lost 0 bases, and 10 bases had no gene match. The CDR3 is made up of 17 amino acids. Germline V gene sequence: CDR1 SEHNR, CDR2 FQNEAQ (reference sequence).

This clone was seen only once. V usage is TRBV7-8 and J usage is TRBJ2-2, with TRBD2 matching 8 bases. The CDR3 length is 17 residues. Unmatched junction bases numbered 12, after V lost 5 bases and J lost 4 bases. Germline CDR1 reads SGHVS; CDR2 reads FQNEAQ. As DNA, the CDR3 is TGTGCCAGCAGCGATCCCCGGGGGGGCGCGGGCACCGGGGAGCTGTTTTTT. This codes for CASSDPRGGAGTGELFF.

This clone counts as large. The rearrangement links TRBV7-2 to TRBJ2-1; no reliable D call. Germline V gene sequence: CDR1 SGHTA, CDR2 FQGNSA. This CDR3 has 12 amino acids. V was trimmed by 5 bases and J by 9 bases, leaving 11 bases between them. The CDR3 sequence: CASSPTPGEQFF. The CDR3 DNA sequence: TGTGCCAGCAGCCCGACCCCGGGTGAGCAGTTCTTC.

The V call is TRBV27, the J call TRBJ2-3, with 8 positions matching TRBD2. This CDR3 contains 17 residues. After removal of 5 bases from V and 1 base from J, the junction contained 11 bases not matched to a gene. The germline gives CDR1 MNHEY, CDR2 SMNVEV (reference sequence). Here the CDR3 reads CASSPYRLAQRTDTQYF. The CDR3 DNA follows: TGTGCCAGCAGTCCATACAGACTAGCGCAACGCACAGATACGCAGTATTTT.

V gene TRBV30 combines with J gene TRBJ1-1; 11 nucleotides line up with TRBD1. Germline values: CDR1 GTSNPN, CDR2 SVGIG (reference sequence). The trim removed 5 bases at V and 7 bases at J, leaving 12 bases unmatched. The CDR3 sequence is 15 residues long. The CDR3 loop reads CAWRPRTGGWGEAFF. In nucleotides, the CDR3 is TGTGCCTGGCGTCCTAGGACAGGGGGCTGGGGTGAAGCTTTCTTT.

The rearrangement links TRBV4-3 to TRBJ2-1; D gene unclear. Trimming removed 0 bases at V and 5 bases at J, with 11 bases between. Germline values: CDR1 LGHNA, CDR2 YSLEER. The CDR3 covers 15 residues. Written as DNA, the CDR3 is TGCGCCAGCAGCCAAGAAGGAGCAAGGGACAATGAGCAGTTCTTC. This sequence encodes CASSQEGARDNEQFF.

J is TRBJ1-1 and V is TRBV9, with D hard to call. Germline V gene lookup returns CDR1 SGDLS and CDR2 YYNGEE. The CDR3 is 13 residues long. V was cut by 4 bases and J by 5 bases, with 12 bases left in between. This CDR3 is CASSFTPQTEAFF. The DNA of the CDR3 is TGTGCCAGCAGCTTTACACCACAGACTGAAGCTTTCTTT.

The chain recombines TRBV27 with TRBJ1-1; TRBD1 might be the D (5 bases). The germline V gene encodes CDR1 MNHEY and CDR2 SMNVEV (reference sequence). The CDR3 has 15 amino acids. V lost 0 bases and J 5 bases, leaving 13 bases between the germline ends. Here the CDR3 reads CASSLSTRGRTEAFF. As DNA, the CDR3 is TGTGCCAGCAGTTTATCGACAAGGGGAAGGACTGAAGCTTTCTTT.

The V call is TRBV2, the J call TRBJ2-7, with a tentative D call TRBD1 (5 bases). The CDR3 runs 13 residues. V lost 4 bases and J lost 0, with 7 bases in between. Per germline, CDR1 SNHLY and CDR2 FYNNEI. The CDR3 DNA follows: TGTGCCAGCAGTGGACAGCGCTCCTACGAGCAGTACTTC. This codes for CASSGQRSYEQYF.

The chain links TRBV10-2 to TRBJ2-7, with 7 bases identical to TRBD2. Per the germline V gene, CDR1 is WSHSY and CDR2 is SAAADI. CDR3 size: 14 residues. With V trimmed by 1 base and J by 4 bases, 4 bases remained unmatched. The CDR3 DNA sequence: TGCGCCAGCAGTGAGTATGGGGAGGGGTACGAGCAGTACTTC. Residues: CASSEYGEGYEQYF.

This clone appeared a single time. V usage is TRBV5-4 and J usage is TRBJ2-3; D is uncertain. Germline CDR1 is SGHNT and CDR2 is YYREEE (reference sequence). The CDR3 has 15 residues. Trimming took 0 bases from V and 0 from J, leaving 8 bases between them. CDR3 sequence reads: CASSLARSSTDTQYF. In DNA form, the CDR3 reads TGTGCCAGCAGCTTGGCAAGATCTAGCACAGATACGCAGTATTTT. The whole variable domain, filled in from reference TRBV5-4 and TRBJ2-3, reads ETGVTQSPTHLIKTRGQQVTLRCSSQSGHNTVSWYQQALGQGPQFIFQYYREEENGRGNFPPRFSGLQFPNYSSELNVNALELDDSALYLCASSLARSSTDTQYFGPGTRLTVL.

In this sample, this clone turned up once. The chain uses TRBV7-9 and TRBJ2-1; 9 nucleotides match TRBD1. This CDR3 region has 15 residues. Germline values: CDR1 SEHNR, CDR2 FQNEAQ (reference sequence). V gave up 7 bases and J gave up 8 bases; unmatched junction bases: 12. CDR3: CASIWRDREIYEQFF. CDR3 in DNA: TGTGCCAGCATTTGGAGGGACAGGGAAATTTATGAGCAGTTCTTC. Based on the CDR3 plus reference TRBV7-9 and TRBJ2-1, the full variable domain is DTGVSQNPRHKITKRGQNVTFRCDPISEHNRLYWYRQTLGQGPEFLTYFQNEAQLEKSRLLSDRFSAERPKGSFSTLEIQRTEQGDSAMYLCASIWRDREIYEQFFGPGTRLTVL.

Written as DNA, the CDR3 is TGTGCCATCAGTGCCAAGAACACTGAAGCTTTCTTT. Amino acids: CAISAKNTEAFF. This sequence joins TRBV10-3 and TRBJ1-1; D not resolved. Trimming shortened V by 4 bases and J by 1 base, and 4 bases separated the two germline ends. CDR1 and CDR2 (germline): ENHRY, SYGVKD. The CDR3 length is 12 residues.

The chain links TRBV27 to TRBJ2-1; D might be TRBD2 (5 bases). V was clipped by 4 bases and J by 0 bases, with 16 bases between them. Germline loops: CDR1 MNHEY, CDR2 SMNVEV (reference sequence). The CDR3 has 17 amino acids. In DNA, the CDR3 is TGTGCCAGCAGTTCCCCTAAAGGTACTAGCTCCTACAATGAGCAGTTCTTC. Its translation is CASSSPKGTSSYNEQFF.

The chain uses TRBV19 and TRBJ2-7; 9 bases match TRBD2. The CDR3 is 14 residues long. Germline assignment: CDR1 LNHDA and CDR2 SQIVND (reference sequence). V was clipped by 7 bases and J by 0 bases; unmatched bases: 4. The CDR3 spells CASKSGRTSYEQYF. As DNA, the CDR3 is TGTGCCAGTAAAAGCGGGAGGACCTCCTACGAGCAGTACTTC. Based on the CDR3 plus reference TRBV19 and TRBJ2-7, the full variable domain is DGGITQSPKYLFRKEGQNVTLSCEQNLNHDAMYWYRQDPGQGLRLIYYSQIVNDFQKGDIAEGYSVSREKKESFPLTVTSAQKNPTAFYLCASKSGRTSYEQYFGPGTRLTVT.

This chain connects TRBV5-8 to TRBJ2-2, with D unresolved. This CDR3 spans 13 amino acids. Per germline, CDR1 SGHTS and CDR2 YDEGEE. Trimming cost V 6 bases and J 1 base, with 7 bases left between them. In DNA, the CDR3 is TGTGCCAGCAACCGACGGAACACCGGGGAGCTGTTTTTT. Amino acids: CASNRRNTGELFF.